This TCR beta chain was identified in a study of blood T cell repertoires in COVID-19. Across the whole study: PBMCs, B-cell-depleted T cells, or T cells were the source of the cDNA or gDNA that made up the material.

Assay: immunoSEQ multiplex PCR; the TCRdb copy retains only in-frame clones and omits some. This table has about half a million clones, about 88% appearing once. V lost 5 bases and J lost 4; bases outside the gene matches: 8. The germline V gene has CDR1 MNHEY and CDR2 SMNVEV (reference sequence). This CDR3 region has 17 residues. The V gene is TRBV27, the J gene TRBJ2-2, with 12 bases aligning to TRBD2. Sequences were obtained from PBMCs or T cells enriched from blood (not recorded which). The receptor was derived from a woman aged 55-70 years who had recovered from COVID-19. The CDR3 coding sequence is TGTGCCAGCAGTCCGACTAGCGGGGGACTTGGCACCGGGGAGCTGTTTTTT. Translated, it gives CASSPTSGGLGTGELFF.